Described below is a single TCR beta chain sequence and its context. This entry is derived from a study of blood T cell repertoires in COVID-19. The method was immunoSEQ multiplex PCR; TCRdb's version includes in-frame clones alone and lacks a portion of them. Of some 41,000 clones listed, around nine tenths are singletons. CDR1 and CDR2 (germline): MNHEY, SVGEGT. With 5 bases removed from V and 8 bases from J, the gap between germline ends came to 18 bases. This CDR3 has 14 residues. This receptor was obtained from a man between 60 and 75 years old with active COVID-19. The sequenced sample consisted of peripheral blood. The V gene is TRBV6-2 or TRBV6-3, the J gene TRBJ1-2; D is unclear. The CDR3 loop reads CASSRAGGNSGYTF. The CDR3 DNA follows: TGTGCCAGCAGTCGGGCGGGAGGGAATTCCGGCTACACCTTC.